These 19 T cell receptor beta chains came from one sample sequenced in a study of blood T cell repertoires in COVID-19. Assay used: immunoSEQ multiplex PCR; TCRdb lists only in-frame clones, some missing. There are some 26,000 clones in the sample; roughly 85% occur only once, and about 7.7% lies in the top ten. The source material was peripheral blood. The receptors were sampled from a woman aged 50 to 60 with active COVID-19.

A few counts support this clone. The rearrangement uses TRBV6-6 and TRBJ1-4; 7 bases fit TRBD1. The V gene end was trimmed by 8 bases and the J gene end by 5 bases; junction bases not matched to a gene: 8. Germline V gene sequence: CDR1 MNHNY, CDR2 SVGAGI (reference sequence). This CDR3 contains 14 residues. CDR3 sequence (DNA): TGTGCCAGCTGCACAGGGGACGGGAATGAAAAACTGTTTTTT. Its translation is CASCTGDGNEKLFF.

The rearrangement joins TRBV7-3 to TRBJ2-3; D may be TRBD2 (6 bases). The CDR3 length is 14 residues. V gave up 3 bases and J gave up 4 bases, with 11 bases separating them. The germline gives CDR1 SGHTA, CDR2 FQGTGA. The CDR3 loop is CASSFSGFADTQYF. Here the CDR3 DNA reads TGTGCCAGCAGCTTCAGCGGGTTCGCAGATACGCAGTATTTT. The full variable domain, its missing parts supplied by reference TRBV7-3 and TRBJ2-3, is GAGVSQTPSNKVTEKGKYVELRCDPISGHTALYWYRQSLGQGPEFLIYFQGTGAADDSGLPNDRFFAVRPEGSVSTLKIQRTERGDSAVYLCASSFSGFADTQYFGPGTRLTVL.

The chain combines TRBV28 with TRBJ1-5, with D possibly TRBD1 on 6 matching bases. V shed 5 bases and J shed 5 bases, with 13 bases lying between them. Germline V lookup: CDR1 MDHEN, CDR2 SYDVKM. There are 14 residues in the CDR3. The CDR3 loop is CASSVGQTYQPQHF. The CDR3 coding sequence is TGTGCCAGCAGTGTCGGACAGACGTATCAGCCCCAGCATTTT.

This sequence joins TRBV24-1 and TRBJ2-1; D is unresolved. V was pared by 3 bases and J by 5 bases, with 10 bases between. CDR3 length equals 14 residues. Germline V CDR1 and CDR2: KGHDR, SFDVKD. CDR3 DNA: TGTGCCACCAGTGATCCCAACAGTAACAATGAGCAGTTCTTC. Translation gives CATSDPNSNNEQFF.

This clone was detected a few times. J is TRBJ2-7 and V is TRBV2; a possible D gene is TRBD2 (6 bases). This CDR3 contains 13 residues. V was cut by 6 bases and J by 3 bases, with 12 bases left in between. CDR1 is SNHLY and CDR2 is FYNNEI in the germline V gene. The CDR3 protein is CASRAVTSYEQYF. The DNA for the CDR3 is TGTGCCAGCAGAGCCGTGACTAGCTACGAGCAGTACTTC.

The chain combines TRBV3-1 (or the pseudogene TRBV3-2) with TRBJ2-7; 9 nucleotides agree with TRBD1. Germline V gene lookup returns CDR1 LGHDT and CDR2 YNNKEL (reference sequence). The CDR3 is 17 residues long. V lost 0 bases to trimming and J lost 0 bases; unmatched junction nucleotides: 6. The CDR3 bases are TGTGCCAGCAGCCAAGATTTTCACAGGGGGCTCTCCTACGAGCAGTACTTC. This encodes CASSQDFHRGLSYEQYF.

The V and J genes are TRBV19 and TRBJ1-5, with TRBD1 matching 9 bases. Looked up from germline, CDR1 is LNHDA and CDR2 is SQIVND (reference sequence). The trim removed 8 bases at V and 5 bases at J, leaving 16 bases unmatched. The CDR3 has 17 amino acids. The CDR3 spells CASVPVGGTGRHQPQHF. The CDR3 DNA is TGTGCCAGTGTCCCCGTCGGAGGGACAGGGCGCCATCAGCCCCAGCATTTT.

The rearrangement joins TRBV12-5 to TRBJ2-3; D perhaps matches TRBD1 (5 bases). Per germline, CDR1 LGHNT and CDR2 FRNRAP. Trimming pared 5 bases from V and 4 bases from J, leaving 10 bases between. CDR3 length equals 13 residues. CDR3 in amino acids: CASGKGHPDTQYF. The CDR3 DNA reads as TGTGCTAGTGGTAAAGGACACCCAGATACGCAGTATTTT.

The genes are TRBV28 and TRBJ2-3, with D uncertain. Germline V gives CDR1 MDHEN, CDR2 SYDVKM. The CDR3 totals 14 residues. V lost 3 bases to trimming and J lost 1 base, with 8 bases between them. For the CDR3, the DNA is TGTGCCAGCAGTTTTCTTTCGGGCACAGATACGCAGTATTTT. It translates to CASSFLSGTDTQYF.

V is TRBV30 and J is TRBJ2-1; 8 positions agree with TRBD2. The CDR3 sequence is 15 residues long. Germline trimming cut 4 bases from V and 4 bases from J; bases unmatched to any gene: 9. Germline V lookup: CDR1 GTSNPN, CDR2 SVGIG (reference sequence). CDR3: CAWTPVTSGYNEQFF. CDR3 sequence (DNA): TGTGCCTGGACCCCAGTCACTAGCGGTTACAATGAGCAGTTCTTC. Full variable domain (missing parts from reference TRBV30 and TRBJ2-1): SQTIHQWPATLVQPVGSPLSLECTVEGTSNPNLYWYRQAAGRGLQLLFYSVGIGQISSEVPQNLSASRPQDRQFILSSKKLLLSDSGFYLCAWTPVTSGYNEQFFGPGTRLTVL.

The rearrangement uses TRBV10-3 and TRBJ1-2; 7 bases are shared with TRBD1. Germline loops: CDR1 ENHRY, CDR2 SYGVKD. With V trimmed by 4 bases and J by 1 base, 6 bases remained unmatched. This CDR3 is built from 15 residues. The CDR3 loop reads CAISGGTDYNYGYTF. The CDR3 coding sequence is TGTGCCATCAGTGGGGGGACAGACTATAACTATGGCTACACCTTC.

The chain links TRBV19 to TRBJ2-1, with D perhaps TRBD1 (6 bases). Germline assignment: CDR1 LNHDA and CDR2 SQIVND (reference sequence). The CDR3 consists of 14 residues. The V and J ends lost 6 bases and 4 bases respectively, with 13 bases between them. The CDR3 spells CASRPRDTYNEQFF. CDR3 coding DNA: TGTGCCAGTAGACCCCGGGACACTTACAATGAGCAGTTCTTC. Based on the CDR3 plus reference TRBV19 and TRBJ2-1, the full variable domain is DGGITQSPKYLFRKEGQNVTLSCEQNLNHDAMYWYRQDPGQGLRLIYYSQIVNDFQKGDIAEGYSVSREKKESFPLTVTSAQKNPTAFYLCASRPRDTYNEQFFGPGTRLTVL.

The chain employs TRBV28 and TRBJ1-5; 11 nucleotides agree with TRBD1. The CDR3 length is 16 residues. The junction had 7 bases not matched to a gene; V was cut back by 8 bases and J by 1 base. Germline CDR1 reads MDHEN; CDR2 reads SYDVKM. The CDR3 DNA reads TGTGCCAGCCGGGACAGGGGGTTTGGAAGCAATCAGCCCCAGCATTTT. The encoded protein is CASRDRGFGSNQPQHF.

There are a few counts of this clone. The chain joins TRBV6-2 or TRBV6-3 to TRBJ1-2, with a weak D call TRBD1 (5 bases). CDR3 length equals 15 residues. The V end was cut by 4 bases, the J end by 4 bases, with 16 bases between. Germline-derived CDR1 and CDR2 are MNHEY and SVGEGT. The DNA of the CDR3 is TGTGCCAGCAGTTCCCCAAGGGGCGGATTCTATGGCTACACCTTC. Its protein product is CASSSPRGGFYGYTF.

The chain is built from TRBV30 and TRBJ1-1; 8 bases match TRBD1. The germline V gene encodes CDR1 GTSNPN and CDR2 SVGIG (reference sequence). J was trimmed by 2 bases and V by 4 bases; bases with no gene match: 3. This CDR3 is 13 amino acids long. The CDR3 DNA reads TGTGCCTGGATCGGACAGGGTAACACTGAAGCTTTCTTT. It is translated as CAWIGQGNTEAFF. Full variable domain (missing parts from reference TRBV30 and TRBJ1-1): SQTIHQWPATLVQPVGSPLSLECTVEGTSNPNLYWYRQAAGRGLQLLFYSVGIGQISSEVPQNLSASRPQDRQFILSSKKLLLSDSGFYLCAWIGQGNTEAFFGQGTRLTVV.

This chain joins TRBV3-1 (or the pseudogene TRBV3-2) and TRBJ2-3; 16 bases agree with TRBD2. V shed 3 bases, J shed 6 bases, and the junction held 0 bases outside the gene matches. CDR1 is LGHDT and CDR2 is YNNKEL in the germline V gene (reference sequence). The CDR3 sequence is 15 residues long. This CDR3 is CASSQGLAGGDTQYF. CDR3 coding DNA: TGTGCCAGCAGCCAGGGACTAGCGGGAGGGGATACGCAGTATTTT.

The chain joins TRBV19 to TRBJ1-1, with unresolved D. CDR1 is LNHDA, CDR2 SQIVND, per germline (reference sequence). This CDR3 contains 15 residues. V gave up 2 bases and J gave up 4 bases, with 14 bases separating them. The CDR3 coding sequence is TGTGCCAGTAGTATATCGAATGTGAGAGGCACTGAAGCTTTCTTT. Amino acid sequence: CASSISNVRGTEAFF.

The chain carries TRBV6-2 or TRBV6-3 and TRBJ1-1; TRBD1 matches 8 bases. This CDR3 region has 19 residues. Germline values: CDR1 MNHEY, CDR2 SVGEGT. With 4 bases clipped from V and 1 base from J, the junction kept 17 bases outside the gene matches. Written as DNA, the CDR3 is TGTGCCAGCAGTTCAATGGACAGGGAAGGCTTCCGAAGGAACACTGAAGCTTTCTTT. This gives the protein CASSSMDREGFRRNTEAFF.

CDR3: CASSPREDRPDSPLHF. DNA of the CDR3: TGTGCCAGTAGTCCCCGAGAAGACAGGCCCGATTCACCCCTCCACTTT. This chain links TRBV19 with TRBJ1-6; D perhaps matches TRBD1 (6 bases). V was clipped by 5 bases and J by 8 bases, with 19 bases between them. The CDR3 runs 16 residues. Germline values: CDR1 LNHDA, CDR2 SQIVND (reference sequence).